This TCR beta chain was captured in a study of control samples from healthy donors and cancer patients. Only in-frame clones appear in the TCRdb table, and some are missing; sequencing was by immunoSEQ multiplex PCR. Of 150,000 or so clones listed, roughly 95% are singletons. Trimming took 2 bases from V and 0 from J, leaving 7 bases between them. CDR3 length: 14 amino acids. The germline V gene has CDR1 MNHEY and CDR2 SVGEGT. This receptor was obtained from a woman in her sixties or seventies in good health. Specimen: blood. The chain has TRBV6-2 or TRBV6-3 and TRBJ1-1; D remains unclear. This chain's CDR3 is CASSYGRLNTEAFF. CDR3 coding DNA: TGTGCCAGCAGTTACGGCCGCTTGAACACTGAAGCTTTCTTT.